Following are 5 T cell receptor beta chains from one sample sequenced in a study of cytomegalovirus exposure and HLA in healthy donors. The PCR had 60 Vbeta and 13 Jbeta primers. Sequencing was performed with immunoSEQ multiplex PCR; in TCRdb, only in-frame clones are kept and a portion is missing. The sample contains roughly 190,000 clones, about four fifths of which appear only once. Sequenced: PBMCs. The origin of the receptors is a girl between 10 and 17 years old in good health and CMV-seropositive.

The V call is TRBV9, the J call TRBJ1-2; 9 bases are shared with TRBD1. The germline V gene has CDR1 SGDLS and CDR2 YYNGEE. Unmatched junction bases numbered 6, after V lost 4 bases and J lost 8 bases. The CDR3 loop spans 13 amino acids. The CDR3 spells CASSHTGGAGYTF. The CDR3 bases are TGTGCCAGCAGCCACACAGGGGGCGCCGGCTACACCTTC.

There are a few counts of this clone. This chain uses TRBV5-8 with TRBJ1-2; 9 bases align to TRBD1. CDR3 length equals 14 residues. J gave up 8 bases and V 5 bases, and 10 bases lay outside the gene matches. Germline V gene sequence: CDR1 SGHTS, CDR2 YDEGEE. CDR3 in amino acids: CASRSSGTGLGYTF. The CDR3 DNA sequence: TGTGCCAGCAGGTCGTCCGGGACAGGGTTAGGCTACACCTTC.

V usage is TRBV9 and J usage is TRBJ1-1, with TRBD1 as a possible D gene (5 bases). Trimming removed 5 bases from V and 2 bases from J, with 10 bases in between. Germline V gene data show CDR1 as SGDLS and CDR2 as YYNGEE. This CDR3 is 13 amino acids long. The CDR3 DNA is TGTGCCAGCAGGGAACAGGAAAACACTGAAGCTTTCTTT. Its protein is CASREQENTEAFF.

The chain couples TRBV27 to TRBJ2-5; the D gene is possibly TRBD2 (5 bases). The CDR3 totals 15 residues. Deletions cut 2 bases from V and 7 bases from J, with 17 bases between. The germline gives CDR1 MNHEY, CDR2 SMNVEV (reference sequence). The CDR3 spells CASSLDLRAGGTQYF. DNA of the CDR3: TGTGCCAGCAGTTTAGATTTAAGGGCCGGAGGGACCCAGTACTTC.

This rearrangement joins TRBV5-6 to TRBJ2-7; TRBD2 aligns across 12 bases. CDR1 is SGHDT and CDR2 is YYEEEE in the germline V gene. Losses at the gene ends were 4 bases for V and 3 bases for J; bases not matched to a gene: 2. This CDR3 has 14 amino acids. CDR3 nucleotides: TGTGCCAGCAGCGGGGGACTAGCGGGCTACGAGCAGTACTTC. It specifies CASSGGLAGYEQYF.